The next 3 T cell receptor beta chains were all read from a single sample in a study of molecular identifiers for immune sequencing clone quantification. Using its own MiXCR run on the PCR reads, TCRdb lists one record per CDR3 protein. The top ten clones hold approximately 0.85% of a sample with 300,000 to 350,000 distinct CDR3 sequences, over 20% of them seen once. Sequencing used naive CD8+ T cells from blood, with Jurkat cell RNA spiked in. The subset: FACS-sorted CD8+CD4-CCR7+CD45RA+ naive T cells. These receptors all stem from a human donor in good health. Some libraries in this study had Jurkat cell RNA spiked in.

Remarks on this clonotype: A read error may be the cause here, since a much bigger clone is one base away. The V call is TRBV6-5, the J call TRBJ1-2; D may be TRBD1 (6 bases). CDR3 length equals 15 residues. Between the trimmed V and J ends, which lost 5 bases and 4 bases, there was a span of 17 bases. CDR1 and CDR2 (germline): MNHEY, SVGAGI. CDR3 DNA: TGTGCCAGCAGTCCGGGACGGGGGGCTGGCTATGGCTACACCTTC. This translates into CASSPGRGAGYGYTF.

Only a few counts were recorded for this clonotype. The J gene is TRBJ2-2, the V gene TRBV2; 8 bases map to TRBD1. The length of the CDR3 is 15 residues. Germline CDR1 is SNHLY and CDR2 is FYNNEI. Trimming removed 5 bases from V and 6 bases from J; junction bases left unmatched: 8. The CDR3 region is CASSTGTGFSGELFF. The DNA of the CDR3 is TGTGCCAGCAGTACCGGGACAGGATTCTCCGGGGAGCTGTTTTTT. Complete variable domain (other parts from reference TRBV2 and TRBJ2-2): EPEVTQTPSHQVTQMGQEVILRCVPISNHLYFYWYRQILGQKVEFLVSFYNNEISEKSEIFDDQFSVERPDGSNFTLKIRSTKLEDSAMYFCASSTGTGFSGELFFGEGSRLTVL.

Comments on this clonotype: One junction end disagrees with the germline gene, perhaps due to a read error. The chain joins TRBV5-4 to TRBJ2-4, with D unresolved. This CDR3 is built from 13 residues. Germline V gene data show CDR1 as SGHNT and CDR2 as YYREEE (reference sequence). CDR3 protein: CASSPPDKDIQYF. DNA for the CDR3: TGTGCCAGCAGCCCCCCAGACAAAGACATTCAGTACTTC.